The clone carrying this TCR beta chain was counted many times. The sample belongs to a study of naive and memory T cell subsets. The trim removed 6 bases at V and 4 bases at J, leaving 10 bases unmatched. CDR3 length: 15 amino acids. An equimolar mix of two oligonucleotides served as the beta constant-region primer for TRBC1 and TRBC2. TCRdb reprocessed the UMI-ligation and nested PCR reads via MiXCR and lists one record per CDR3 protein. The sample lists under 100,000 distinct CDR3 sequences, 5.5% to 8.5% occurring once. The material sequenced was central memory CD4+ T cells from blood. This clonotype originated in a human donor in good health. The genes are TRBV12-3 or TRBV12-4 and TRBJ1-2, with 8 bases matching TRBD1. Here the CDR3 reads CASRSTGGGGYGYTF. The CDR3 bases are TGTGCCAGCAGAAGTACAGGGGGTGGAGGCTATGGCTACACCTTC.